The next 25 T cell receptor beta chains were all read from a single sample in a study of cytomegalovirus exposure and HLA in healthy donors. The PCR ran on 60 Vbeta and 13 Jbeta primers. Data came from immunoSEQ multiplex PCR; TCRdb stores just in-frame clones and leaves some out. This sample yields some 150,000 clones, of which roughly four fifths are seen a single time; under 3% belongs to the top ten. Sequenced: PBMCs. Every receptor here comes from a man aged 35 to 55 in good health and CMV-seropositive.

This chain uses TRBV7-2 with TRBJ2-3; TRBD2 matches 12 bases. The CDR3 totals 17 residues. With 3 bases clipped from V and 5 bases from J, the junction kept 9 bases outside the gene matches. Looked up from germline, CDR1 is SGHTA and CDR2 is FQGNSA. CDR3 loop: CASSFVLTSGRLDTQYF. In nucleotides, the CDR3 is TGTGCCAGCAGCTTCGTACTGACTAGCGGGAGATTAGATACGCAGTATTTT.

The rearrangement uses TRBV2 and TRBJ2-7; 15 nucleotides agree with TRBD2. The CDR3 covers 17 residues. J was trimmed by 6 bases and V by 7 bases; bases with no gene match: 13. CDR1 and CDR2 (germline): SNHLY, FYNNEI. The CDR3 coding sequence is TGTGCCAGCAAAGAGGGGGGACTAGCGGGAGGCTCTCGCGAGCAGTACTTC. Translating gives CASKEGGLAGGSREQYF.

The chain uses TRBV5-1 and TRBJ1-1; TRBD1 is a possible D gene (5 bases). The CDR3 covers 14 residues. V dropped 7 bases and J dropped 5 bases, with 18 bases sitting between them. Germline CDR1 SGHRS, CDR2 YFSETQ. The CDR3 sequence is CASSPPGRSTEAFF. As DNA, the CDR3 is TGCGCCAGCTCCCCCCCAGGGCGATCAACTGAAGCTTTCTTT. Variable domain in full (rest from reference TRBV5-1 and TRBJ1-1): KAGVTQTPRYLIKTRGQQVTLSCSPISGHRSVSWYQQTPGQGLQFLFEYFSETQRNKGNFPGRFSGRQFSNSRSEMNVSTLELGDSALYLCASSPPGRSTEAFFGQGTRLTVV.

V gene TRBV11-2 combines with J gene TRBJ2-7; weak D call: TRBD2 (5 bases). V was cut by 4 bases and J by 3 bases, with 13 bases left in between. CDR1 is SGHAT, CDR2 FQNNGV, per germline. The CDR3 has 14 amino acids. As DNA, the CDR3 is TGTGCCAGCAGCTCCAGCGGAGCAGACTACGAGCAGTACTTC. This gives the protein CASSSSGADYEQYF.

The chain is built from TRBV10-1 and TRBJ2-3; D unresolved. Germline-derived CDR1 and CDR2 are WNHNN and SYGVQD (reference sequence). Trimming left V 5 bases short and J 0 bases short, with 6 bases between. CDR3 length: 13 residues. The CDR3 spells CASSRDSTDTQYF. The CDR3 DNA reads TGCGCCAGCAGTAGAGATAGCACAGATACGCAGTATTTT.

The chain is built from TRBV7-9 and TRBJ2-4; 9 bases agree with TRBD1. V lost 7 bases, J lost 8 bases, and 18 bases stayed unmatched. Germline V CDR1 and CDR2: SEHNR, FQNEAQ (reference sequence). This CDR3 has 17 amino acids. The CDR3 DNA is TGTGCCAGCACCGCGGTTGGGACAGGGATGGTCGCGCACATTCAGTACTTC. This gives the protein CASTAVGTGMVAHIQYF.

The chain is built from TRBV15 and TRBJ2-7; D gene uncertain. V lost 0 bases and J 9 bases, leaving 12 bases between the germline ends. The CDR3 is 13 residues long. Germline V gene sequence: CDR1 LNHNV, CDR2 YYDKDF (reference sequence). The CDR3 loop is CATSRDGQTVQYF. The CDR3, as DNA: TGTGCCACCAGCAGAGATGGGCAAACGGTGCAGTACTTC.

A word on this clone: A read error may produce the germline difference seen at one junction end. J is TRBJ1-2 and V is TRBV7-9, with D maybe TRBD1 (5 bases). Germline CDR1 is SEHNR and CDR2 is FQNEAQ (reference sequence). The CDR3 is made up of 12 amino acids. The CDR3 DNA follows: TGTTCCAGCAGCAAAGACAGCTATGGCTACACCTTC. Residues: CSSSKDSYGYTF. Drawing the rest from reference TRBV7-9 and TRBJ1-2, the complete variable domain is DTGVSQNPRHKITKRGQNVTFRCDPISEHNRLYWYRQTLGQGPEFLTYFQNEAQLEKSRLLSDRFSAERPKGSFSTLEIQRTEQGDSAMYLCSSSKDSYGYTFGSGTRLTVV.

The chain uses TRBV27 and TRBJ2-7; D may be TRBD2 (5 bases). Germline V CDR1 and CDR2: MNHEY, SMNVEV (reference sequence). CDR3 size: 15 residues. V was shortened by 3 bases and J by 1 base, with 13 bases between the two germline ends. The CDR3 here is CASSFTGLGSYEQYF. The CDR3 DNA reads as TGTGCCAGCAGTTTTACGGGATTAGGTTCCTACGAGCAGTACTTC.

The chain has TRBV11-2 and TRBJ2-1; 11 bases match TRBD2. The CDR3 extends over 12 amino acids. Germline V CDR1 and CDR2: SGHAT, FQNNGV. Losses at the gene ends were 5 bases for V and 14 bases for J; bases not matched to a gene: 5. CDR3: CASSPTSGRKFF. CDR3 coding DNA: TGTGCCAGCAGCCCAACTAGCGGGAGAAAGTTCTTC.

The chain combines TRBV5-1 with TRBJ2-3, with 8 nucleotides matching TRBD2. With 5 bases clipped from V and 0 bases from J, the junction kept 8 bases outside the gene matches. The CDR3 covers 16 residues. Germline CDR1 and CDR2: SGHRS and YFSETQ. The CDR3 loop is CASRASGRYSTDTQYF. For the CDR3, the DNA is TGCGCCAGCAGGGCGAGCGGGAGATACAGCACAGATACGCAGTATTTT.

The CDR3 DNA sequence: TGTGCCAGCAGCTTATCGAAGAGTTTGAACACTGAAGCTTTCTTT. Translating it yields CASSLSKSLNTEAFF. The gene calls are TRBV7-3 and TRBJ1-1; D unclear. V dropped 2 bases and J dropped 0 bases, with 10 bases sitting between them. CDR3 length equals 15 residues. Germline CDR1 and CDR2: SGHTA and FQGTGA.

The CDR3 DNA reads as TGTGCCATCAGCTCGACAGCCCTATTGAACACTGAAGCTTTCTTT. Its protein is CAISSTALLNTEAFF. The chain carries TRBV10-3 and TRBJ1-1; TRBD1 is a possible D gene (5 bases). CDR1 and CDR2 (germline): ENHRY, SYGVKD. This CDR3 comprises 15 residues. Trimming left V 6 bases short and J 0 bases short, with 14 bases between.

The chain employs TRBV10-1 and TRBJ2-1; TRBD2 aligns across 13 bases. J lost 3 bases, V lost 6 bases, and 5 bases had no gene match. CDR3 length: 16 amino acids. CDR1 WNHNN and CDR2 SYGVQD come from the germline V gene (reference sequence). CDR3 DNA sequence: TGCGCCAGCAGCGACCGGACTAGCGGGAGCTACAATGAGCAGTTCTTC. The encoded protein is CASSDRTSGSYNEQFF.

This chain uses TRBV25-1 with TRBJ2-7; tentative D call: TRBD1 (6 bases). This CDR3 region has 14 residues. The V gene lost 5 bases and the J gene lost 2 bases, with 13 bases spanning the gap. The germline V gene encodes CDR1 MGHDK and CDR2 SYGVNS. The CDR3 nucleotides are TGTGCCAGCAGTAAACAGGGTGCCCCCTACGAGCAGTACTTC. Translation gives CASSKQGAPYEQYF.

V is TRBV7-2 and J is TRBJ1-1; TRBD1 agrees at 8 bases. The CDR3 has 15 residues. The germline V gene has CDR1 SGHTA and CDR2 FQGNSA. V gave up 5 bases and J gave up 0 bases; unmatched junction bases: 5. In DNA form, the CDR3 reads TGTGCCAGCAGCACCCAGACAGGGGTGAACACTGAAGCTTTCTTT. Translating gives CASSTQTGVNTEAFF.

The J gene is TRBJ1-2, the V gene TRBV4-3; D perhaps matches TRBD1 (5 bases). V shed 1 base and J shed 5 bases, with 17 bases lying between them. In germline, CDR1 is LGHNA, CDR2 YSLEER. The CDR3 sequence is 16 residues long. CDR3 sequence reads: CASSQARQGTGYGYTF. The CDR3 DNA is TGCGCCAGCAGCCAAGCCCGGCAGGGTACTGGGTATGGCTACACCTTC.

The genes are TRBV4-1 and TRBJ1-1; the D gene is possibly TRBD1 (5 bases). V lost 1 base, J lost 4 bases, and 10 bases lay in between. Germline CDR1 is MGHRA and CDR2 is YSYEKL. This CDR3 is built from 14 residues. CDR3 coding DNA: TGCGCCAGCAGCCAAGTGGGGGAGGGCACTGAAGCTTTCTTT. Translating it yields CASSQVGEGTEAFF.

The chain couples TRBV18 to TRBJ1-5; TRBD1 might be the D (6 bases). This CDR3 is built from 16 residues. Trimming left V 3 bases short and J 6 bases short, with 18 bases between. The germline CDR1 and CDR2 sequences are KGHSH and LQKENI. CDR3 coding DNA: TGTGCCAGCTCACCGATCCGGGACATAAGTCGTCAGCCCCAGCATTTT. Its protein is CASSPIRDISRQPQHF.

CDR3 protein: CASSESPDSAGELFF. The CDR3 region has the DNA TGTGCCAGCAGTGAGAGTCCGGACTCCGCCGGGGAGCTGTTTTTT. V gene TRBV6-4 combines with J gene TRBJ2-2; D might be TRBD2 (5 bases). Trimming shortened V by 3 bases and J by 6 bases, and 14 bases separated the two germline ends. The V gene's germline CDR1 is MRHNA and CDR2 SNTAGT. The CDR3 runs 15 residues.

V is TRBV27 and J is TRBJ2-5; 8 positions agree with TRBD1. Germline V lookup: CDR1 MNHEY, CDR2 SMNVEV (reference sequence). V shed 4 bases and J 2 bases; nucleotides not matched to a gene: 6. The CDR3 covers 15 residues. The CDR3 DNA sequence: TGTGCCAGCAGTTACAGGACAGGGAAACAAGAGACCCAGTACTTC. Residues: CASSYRTGKQETQYF.

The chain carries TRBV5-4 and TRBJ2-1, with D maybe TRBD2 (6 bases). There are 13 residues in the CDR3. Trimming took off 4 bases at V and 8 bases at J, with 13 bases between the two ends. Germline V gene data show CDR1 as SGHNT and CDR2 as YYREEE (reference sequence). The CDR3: CASSGDLVDEQFF. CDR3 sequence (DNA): TGTGCCAGCAGCGGGGACTTGGTCGATGAGCAGTTCTTC.

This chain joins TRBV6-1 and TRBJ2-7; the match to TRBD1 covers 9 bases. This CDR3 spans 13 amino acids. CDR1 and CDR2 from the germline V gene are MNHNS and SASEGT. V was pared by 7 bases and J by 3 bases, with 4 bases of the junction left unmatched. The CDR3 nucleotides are TGTGCCAGCAACCAGGACAGGGGCTACGAGCAGTACTTC. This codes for CASNQDRGYEQYF.

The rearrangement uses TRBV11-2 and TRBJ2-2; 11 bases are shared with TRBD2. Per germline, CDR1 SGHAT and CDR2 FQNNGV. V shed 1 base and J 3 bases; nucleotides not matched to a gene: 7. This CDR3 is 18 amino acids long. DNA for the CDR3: TGTGCCAGCAGCTTAGTGCCAACTAGCGGGAGAGACACCGGGGAGCTGTTTTTT. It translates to CASSLVPTSGRDTGELFF. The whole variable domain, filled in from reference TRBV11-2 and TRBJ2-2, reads EAGVAQSPRYKIIEKRQSVAFWCNPISGHATLYWYQQILGQGPKLLIQFQNNGVVDDSQLPKDRFSAERLKGVDSTLKIQPAKLEDSAVYLCASSLVPTSGRDTGELFFGEGSRLTVL.

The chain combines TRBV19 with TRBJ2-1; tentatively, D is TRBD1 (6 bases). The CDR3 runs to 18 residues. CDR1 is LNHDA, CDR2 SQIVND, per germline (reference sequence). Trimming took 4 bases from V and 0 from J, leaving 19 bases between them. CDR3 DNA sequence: TGTGCCAGTAGTACTACGGCTTTAGGACAGTACTCCTACAATGAGCAGTTCTTC. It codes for CASSTTALGQYSYNEQFF.